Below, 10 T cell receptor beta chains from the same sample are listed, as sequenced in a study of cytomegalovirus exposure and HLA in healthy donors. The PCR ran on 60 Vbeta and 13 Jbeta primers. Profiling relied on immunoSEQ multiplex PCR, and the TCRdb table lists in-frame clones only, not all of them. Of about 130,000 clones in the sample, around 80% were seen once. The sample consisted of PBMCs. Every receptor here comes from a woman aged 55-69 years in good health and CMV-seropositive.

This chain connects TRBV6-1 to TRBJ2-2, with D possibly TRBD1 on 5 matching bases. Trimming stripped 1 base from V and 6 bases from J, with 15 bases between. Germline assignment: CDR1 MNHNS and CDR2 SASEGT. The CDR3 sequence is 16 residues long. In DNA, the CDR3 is TGTGCCAGCAGTGAAGACCGTGGTGAAGGGGCCGGGGAGCTGTTTTTT. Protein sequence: CASSEDRGEGAGELFF.

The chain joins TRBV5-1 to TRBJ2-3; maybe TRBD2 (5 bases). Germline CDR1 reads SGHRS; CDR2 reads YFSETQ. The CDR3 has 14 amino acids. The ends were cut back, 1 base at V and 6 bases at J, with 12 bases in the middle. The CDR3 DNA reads TGCGCCAGCAGCTTGCTGCGAGGGTCGGATACGCAGTATTTT. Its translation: CASSLLRGSDTQYF.

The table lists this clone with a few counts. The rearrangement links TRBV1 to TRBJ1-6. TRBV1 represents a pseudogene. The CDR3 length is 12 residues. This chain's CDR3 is CTSSQSNSPLHF. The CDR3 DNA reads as TGCACCAGCAGCCAATCGAATTCACCCCTCCACTTT.

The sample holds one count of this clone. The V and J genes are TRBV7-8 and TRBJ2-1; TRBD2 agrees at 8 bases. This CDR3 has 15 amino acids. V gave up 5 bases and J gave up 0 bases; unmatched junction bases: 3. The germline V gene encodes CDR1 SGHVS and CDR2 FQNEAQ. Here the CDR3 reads CASSLSGTSYNEQFF. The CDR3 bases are TGTGCCAGCAGCCTTAGCGGGACCTCCTACAATGAGCAGTTCTTC.

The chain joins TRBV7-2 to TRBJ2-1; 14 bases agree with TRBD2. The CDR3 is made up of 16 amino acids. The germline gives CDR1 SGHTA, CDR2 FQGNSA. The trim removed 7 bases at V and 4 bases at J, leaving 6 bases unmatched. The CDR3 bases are TGTGCCAGCACCGGACTAGCGGGGGGACCTTACAATGAGCAGTTCTTC. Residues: CASTGLAGGPYNEQFF.

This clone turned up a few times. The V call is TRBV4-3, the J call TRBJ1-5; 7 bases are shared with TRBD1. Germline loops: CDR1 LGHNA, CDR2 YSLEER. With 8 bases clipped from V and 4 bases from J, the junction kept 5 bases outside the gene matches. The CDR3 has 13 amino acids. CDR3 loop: CASAGTVNQPQHF. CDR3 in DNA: TGCGCCAGCGCCGGGACAGTAAATCAGCCCCAGCATTTT.

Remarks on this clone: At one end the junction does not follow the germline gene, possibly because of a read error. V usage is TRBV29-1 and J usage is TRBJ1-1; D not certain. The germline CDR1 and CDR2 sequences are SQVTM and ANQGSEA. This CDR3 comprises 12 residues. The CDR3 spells CSVGGFSTEAFF. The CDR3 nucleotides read TGCAGTGTTGGAGGGTTTAGCACTGAAGCTTTCTTT.

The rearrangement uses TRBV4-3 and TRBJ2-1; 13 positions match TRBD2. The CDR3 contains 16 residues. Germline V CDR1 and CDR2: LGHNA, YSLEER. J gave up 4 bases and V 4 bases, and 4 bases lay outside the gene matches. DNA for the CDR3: TGCGCCAGCAGCCCGCAACTAGCGGGGGGGTACAATGAGCAGTTCTTC. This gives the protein CASSPQLAGGYNEQFF.

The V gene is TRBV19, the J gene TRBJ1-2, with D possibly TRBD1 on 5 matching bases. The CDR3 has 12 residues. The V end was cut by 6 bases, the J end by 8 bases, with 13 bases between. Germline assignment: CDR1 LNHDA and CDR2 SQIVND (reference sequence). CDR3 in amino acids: CASSQLQGGYTF. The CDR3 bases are TGTGCCAGTAGCCAACTGCAGGGCGGCTACACCTTC.

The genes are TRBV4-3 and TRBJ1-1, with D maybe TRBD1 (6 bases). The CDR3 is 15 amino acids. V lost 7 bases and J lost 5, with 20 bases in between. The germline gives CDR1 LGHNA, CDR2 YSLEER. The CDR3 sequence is CASTPAGGARTEAFF. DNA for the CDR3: TGCGCCAGCACCCCAGCGGGGGGGGCAAGGACTGAAGCTTTCTTT.